This passage covers 21 T cell receptor beta chains from one sample sequenced in a study of OX40 agonist ivuxolimab in advanced cancers. Profiled with immunoSEQ multiplex PCR; TCRdb holds only in-frame clones, not every one. Of fewer than 85,000 clones listed, about 77% are singletons. The input for sequencing was CD4+ or CD8+ T cells sorted from blood, taken in a trial of the OX40 agonist ivuxolimab. The receptors stem from an adult with an advanced solid tumor such as melanoma, head and neck, liver or kidney cancer.

This rearrangement joins TRBV18 to TRBJ2-7; D is unresolved. The V gene's germline CDR1 is KGHSH and CDR2 LQKENI. The V end was cut by 3 bases, the J end by 1 base, with 19 bases between. This CDR3 region has 17 residues. The CDR3 nucleotides read TGTGCCAGCTCACCCCGACGTATCCACCCGGGTTCCTACGAGCAGTACTTC. This sequence encodes CASSPRRIHPGSYEQYF.

The J gene is TRBJ1-4, the V gene TRBV7-6; a possible D gene is TRBD1 (5 bases). Trimming removed 0 bases at V and 5 bases at J, with 10 bases between. Looked up from germline, CDR1 is SGHVS and CDR2 is FNYEAQ. This CDR3 has 15 residues. CDR3 sequence: CASSLAPGPNEKLFF. CDR3 nucleotide sequence: TGTGCCAGCAGCTTAGCGCCGGGGCCCAATGAAAAACTGTTTTTT. Full variable domain (remainder filled in from reference TRBV7-6 and TRBJ1-4): GAGVSQSPRYKVTKRGQDVALRCDPISGHVSLYWYRQALGQGPEFLTYFNYEAQQDKSGLPNDRFSAERPEGSISTLTIQRTEQRDSAMYRCASSLAPGPNEKLFFGSGTQLSVL.

CDR3: CAWSVQVGTEAFF. The DNA for the CDR3 is TGTGCCTGGAGTGTACAGGTAGGCACTGAAGCTTTCTTT. This chain connects TRBV30 to TRBJ1-1; D may be TRBD1 (5 bases). There are 13 residues in the CDR3. Germline V CDR1 and CDR2: GTSNPN, SVGIG (reference sequence). Trimming stripped 0 bases from V and 4 bases from J, with 9 bases between.

The chain carries TRBV2 and TRBJ2-1; the D gene is possibly TRBD1 (6 bases). Trimming took off 7 bases at V and 10 bases at J, with 11 bases between the two ends. Germline values: CDR1 SNHLY, CDR2 FYNNEI. CDR3 size: 11 residues. In DNA, the CDR3 is TGTGCCAGCAATCCCAGGGGCGAGCAGTTCTTC. Amino acids: CASNPRGEQFF.

The chain has TRBV7-3 and TRBJ2-5; D ambiguous. V was shortened by 5 bases and J by 2 bases, with 15 bases between the two germline ends. The germline gives CDR1 SGHTA, CDR2 FQGTGA. This CDR3 is 15 amino acids long. CDR3 protein: CASSPKPRPQETQYF. The CDR3 bases are TGTGCCAGCAGCCCCAAACCTAGGCCTCAAGAGACCCAGTACTTC.

The genes are TRBV4-1 and TRBJ1-1; D possibly corresponds to TRBD1 (6 bases). Germline assignment: CDR1 MGHRA and CDR2 YSYEKL. The CDR3 runs 14 residues. V was shortened by 4 bases and J by 8 bases, with 17 bases between the two germline ends. The CDR3 bases are TGCGCCAGCAGCCGAGGATCCACAGGGTCGGAAGCTTTCTTT. This sequence encodes CASSRGSTGSEAFF.

This chain links TRBV28 with TRBJ1-2; D is unclear. This CDR3 has 12 residues. V was cut by 5 bases and J by 4 bases, with 8 bases left in between. Looked up from germline, CDR1 is MDHEN and CDR2 is SYDVKM. CDR3 amino acids: CASSRGFYGYTF. For the CDR3, the DNA is TGTGCCAGCAGTAGAGGGTTCTATGGCTACACCTTC.

This rearrangement joins TRBV5-4 to TRBJ2-5, with 12 bases lining up with TRBD2. Trimming at V came to 3 bases and at J to 2 bases, leaving 11 bases not matched to a gene. The CDR3 has 18 residues. CDR1 and CDR2 (germline): SGHNT, YYREEE (reference sequence). The CDR3 loop reads CASSSPTTTSGGQETQYF. The CDR3 DNA is TGTGCCAGCAGCTCCCCAACCACGACTAGCGGGGGTCAAGAGACCCAGTACTTC.

The CDR3 region has the DNA TGTGCCAGTAGTATAAGTCAGGGGGACTACGAGCAGTACTTC. Translation: CASSISQGDYEQYF. The chain links TRBV19 to TRBJ2-7, with 7 nucleotides matching TRBD1. CDR3 length equals 14 residues. V was pared by 2 bases and J by 3 bases, with 4 bases of the junction left unmatched. The germline CDR1 and CDR2 sequences are LNHDA and SQIVND (reference sequence).

The V and J genes are TRBV27 and TRBJ2-7, with TRBD2 as a possible D gene (6 bases). Between the trimmed V and J ends, which lost 7 bases and 1 base, there was a span of 14 bases. This CDR3 is 14 amino acids long. Germline CDR1 and CDR2: MNHEY and SMNVEV (reference sequence). The CDR3 protein is CASKASSASYEQYF. In DNA, the CDR3 is TGTGCCAGCAAAGCCTCTAGCGCATCCTACGAGCAGTACTTC.

The chain recombines TRBV10-3 with TRBJ1-4; D perhaps matches TRBD1 (5 bases). V was clipped by 5 bases and J by 0 bases, with 7 bases between them. From germline, CDR1 is ENHRY and CDR2 SYGVKD. The CDR3 totals 14 residues. CDR3 DNA sequence: TGTGCCATCAGTCCGACAGCAACTAATGAAAAACTGTTTTTT. Amino acids: CAISPTATNEKLFF.

In this sample, this clone turned up once. The chain carries TRBV9 and TRBJ2-2, with 8 bases fitting TRBD1. The trim removed 0 bases at V and 6 bases at J, leaving 7 bases unmatched. The CDR3 consists of 16 residues. Germline CDR1 and CDR2: SGDLS and YYNGEE. CDR3 residues: CASSVDGQGFAGELFF. CDR3 nucleotide sequence: TGTGCCAGCAGCGTAGACGGACAGGGATTTGCCGGGGAGCTGTTTTTT.

This chain connects TRBV30 to TRBJ2-5; weak D call: TRBD1 (6 bases). CDR1 GTSNPN and CDR2 SVGIG come from the germline V gene (reference sequence). The CDR3 consists of 13 residues. The V and J ends lost 3 bases and 1 base respectively, with 9 bases between them. CDR3 sequence (DNA): TGTGCCTGGAGGACGACAGGCCAAGAGACCCAGTACTTC. The encoded protein is CAWRTTGQETQYF.

In its sample, this clone was seen once. This rearrangement joins TRBV2 to TRBJ2-3, with D perhaps TRBD2 (5 bases). The germline CDR1 and CDR2 sequences are SNHLY and FYNNEI. V gave up 10 bases and J gave up 1 base, with 18 bases separating them. The CDR3 loop spans 15 amino acids. The CDR3 coding sequence is TGTGCCACTCGGCCGAGGGTCGCGGGCACAGATACGCAGTATTTT. It specifies CATRPRVAGTDTQYF.

This clone showed up just a few times. V is TRBV4-1 and J is TRBJ2-5, with a weak D call TRBD2 (6 bases). The CDR3 length is 14 residues. V was clipped by 6 bases and J by 3 bases, with 14 bases between them. The germline V gene has CDR1 MGHRA and CDR2 YSYEKL. CDR3 bases: TGCGCCAGCAGGCGAACGGGACTTGAAGAGACCCAGTACTTC. It specifies CASRRTGLEETQYF.

The rearrangement joins TRBV15 to TRBJ2-1, with D possibly TRBD2 on 5 matching bases. The CDR3 extends over 14 amino acids. Germline V gives CDR1 LNHNV, CDR2 YYDKDF (reference sequence). Trimming took off 0 bases at V and 5 bases at J, with 8 bases between the two ends. CDR3 loop: CATSRDPADNEQFF. The CDR3 DNA is TGTGCCACCAGCAGAGATCCAGCGGACAATGAGCAGTTCTTC.

This clone came up once. The chain joins TRBV7-9 to TRBJ2-5; D is possibly TRBD2 (7 bases). CDR1 is SEHNR and CDR2 is FQNEAQ in the germline V gene (reference sequence). The V end lost 1 base, the J end lost 2 bases, and 11 bases lay between the germline ends. The CDR3 extends over 15 amino acids. CDR3 nucleotides: TGTGCCAGCAGCTTAGGGGCGGGGGCTCAAGAGACCCAGTACTTC. It is translated as CASSLGAGAQETQYF.

The rearrangement links TRBV11-2 to TRBJ1-2; D is perhaps TRBD1 (5 bases). The CDR3 is 14 residues long. Trimming stripped 2 bases from V and 4 bases from J, with 11 bases between. CDR1 SGHAT and CDR2 FQNNGV come from the germline V gene. The CDR3 sequence is CASSLFDSLYGYTF. The CDR3 region has the DNA TGTGCCAGCAGCTTATTTGACAGTCTCTATGGCTACACCTTC.

The chain couples TRBV11-3 to TRBJ2-3, with a weak D call TRBD2 (6 bases). CDR1 SGHNT and CDR2 YENEEA come from the germline V gene. The ends were cut back, 1 base at V and 2 bases at J, with 13 bases in the middle. The CDR3 consists of 16 residues. CDR3 nucleotides: TGTGCCAGCAGCTTAGGATCCGGGGGAAACACAGATACGCAGTATTTT. Protein sequence: CASSLGSGGNTDTQYF. Supplemented by reference TRBV11-3 and TRBJ2-3, the full variable domain reads EAGVVQSPRYKIIEKKQPVAFWCNPISGHNTLYWYLQNLGQGPELLIRYENEEAVDDSQLPKDRFSAERLKGVDSTLKIQPAELGDSAVYLCASSLGSGGNTDTQYFGPGTRLTVL.

The rearrangement links TRBV15 to TRBJ1-4; a weak D match, TRBD1 (6 bases). Germline values: CDR1 LNHNV, CDR2 YYDKDF (reference sequence). This CDR3 is 13 amino acids long. V was clipped by 0 bases and J by 7 bases, with 6 bases between them. The DNA for the CDR3 is TGTGCCACCAGCAGAGACAGGGGTGAAAAACTGTTTTTT. Protein: CATSRDRGEKLFF.

The genes are TRBV10-1 and TRBJ2-5, with 7 bases matching TRBD1. CDR3 length: 12 amino acids. V shed 4 bases, J shed 4 bases, and the junction held 0 bases outside the gene matches. The germline gives CDR1 WNHNN, CDR2 SYGVQD (reference sequence). CDR3 sequence (DNA): TGCGCCAGCAGTGCAGGGGGAGAGACCCAGTACTTC. Residues: CASSAGGETQYF.